These T cell receptor beta chains were read from a single sample in a study of CD8+ T cells in alopecia areata. Measured with immunoSEQ multiplex PCR; TCRdb has only the in-frame clones, and not every one. The sample contains some 170,000 clones, roughly 60% of which appear only once. The sequencing used CD4+ T cells sorted from blood, collected around week 55, from a patient treated with tofacitinib. Receptors originate from a human donor with alopecia areata. The CDR3 runs from the conserved cysteine through the conserved F or W. A D gene is named only where the DNA matches it firmly. Clone sizes are given selectively: once, few, many, or a class where the clone is expanded.

len	d_gene	v_gene	abundance	j_gene	CDR3nt	CDR3aa
16	NA	TRBV5-8	few	TRBJ1-6	TGTGCCAGCAGCTTGGAAGACAGCATAACGAATTCACCCCTCCACTTT	CASSLEDSITNSPLHF
14	NA	TRBV15	NA	TRBJ1-2	TGTGCCACCAGCAGAGAGGTCGGCAACTATGGCTACACCTTC	CATSREVGNYGYTF
15	NA	TRBV5-1	NA	TRBJ2-2	TGCGCCAGCAGGGCCGACAGTCTAATCCCCGGGGAGCTGTTTTTT	CASRADSLIPGELFF
15	TRBD2	TRBV7-9	NA	TRBJ2-5	TGTGCCAGCAGCTTAGGGCCGGGACTACGAGAGACCCAGTACTTC	CASSLGPGLRETQYF
14	TRBD1	TRBV15	NA	TRBJ1-2	TGTGCCACCAGCAGCGCGGACAGGCTCTATGGCTACACCTTC	CATSSADRLYGYTF
13	NA	TRBV5-1	NA	TRBJ1-2	TGCGCCAGCAGCTTGGAGGCAGGCGGTGGCTACACCTTC	CASSLEAGGGYTF
16	NA	TRBV2	NA	TRBJ1-5	TGTGCCAGCAGGTCAGATGCCGCCAGGGGCAATCAGCCCCAGCATTTT	CASRSDAARGNQPQHF
16	TRBD1	TRBV15	NA	TRBJ1-1	TGTGCCACCAGCAGAGGGACAGGCCGATCGAACACTGAAGCTTTCTTT	CATSRGTGRSNTEAFF
11	NA	TRBV2	NA	TRBJ2-1	TGTGCCAGCAGACTCGGACTAGAGCAGTTCTTC	CASRLGLEQFF
17	TRBD2	TRBV2	NA	TRBJ2-3	TGTGCCAGCAGGACCAAACTAGCGGGGGTAATCACAGATACGCAGTATTTT	CASRTKLAGVITDTQYF
15	NA	TRBV5-1	once	TRBJ2-5	TGCGCCAGCAGCCAAAACGGGGGGCGCCAAGAGACCCAGTACTTC	CASSQNGGRQETQYF
13	TRBD1	TRBV7-2	NA	TRBJ2-1	TGTGCCAGCAGCTTAGAAAGAGGGGGCGCGCAGTTCTTC	CASSLERGGAQFF
13	NA	TRBV29-1	NA	TRBJ1-2	TGCAGCGTTGCCAGTCTCGGATACTATGGCTACACCTTC	CSVASLGYYGYTF
14	NA	TRBV10-3	NA	TRBJ1-1	TGTGCCATCACTCCCGCGGGAGTAAGGTCGACAGCTTTCTTT	CAITPAGVRSTAFF